This entry lists 8 T cell receptor beta chains sequenced from one sample in a study of cytomegalovirus exposure and HLA in healthy donors. Profiling relied on immunoSEQ multiplex PCR, and the TCRdb table lists in-frame clones only, not all of them. The data contain over 200,000 clones, almost 90% of them singletons. What was sequenced was PBMCs. These receptors were collected from a woman between 18 and 29 years old in good health and CMV-seronegative.

The rearrangement uses TRBV6-6 and TRBJ1-5, with 8 positions matching TRBD1. This CDR3 spans 15 amino acids. CDR1 is MNHNY and CDR2 is SVGAGI in the germline V gene (reference sequence). The ends lost 5 bases at V and 5 bases at J; junction bases unmatched: 8. CDR3 in amino acids: CASSADRVGDQPQHF. DNA for the CDR3: TGTGCCAGCAGTGCGGACAGGGTTGGGGATCAGCCCCAGCATTTT.

The J gene is TRBJ2-7, the V gene TRBV11-2; a weak D match, TRBD2 (5 bases). The germline gives CDR1 SGHAT, CDR2 FQNNGV. V gave up 4 bases and J gave up 2 bases, with 12 bases separating them. CDR3 size: 14 residues. For the CDR3, the DNA is TGTGCCAGCAGCTCCATCGAGGGTACCTACGAGCAGTACTTC. Its translation: CASSSIEGTYEQYF.

The V call is TRBV7-8, the J call TRBJ2-5; no reliable D call. V was pared by 1 base and J by 5 bases, with 11 bases between. The CDR3 totals 14 residues. The germline CDR1 and CDR2 sequences are SGHVS and FQNEAQ. CDR3 residues: CASSLGRPGETQYF. Written as DNA, the CDR3 is TGTGCCAGCAGCTTAGGACGGCCCGGGGAGACCCAGTACTTC.

The chain joins TRBV7-8 to TRBJ2-7; the match to TRBD2 covers 12 bases. Trimming cost V 5 bases and J 4 bases; bases outside gene matches: 3. The CDR3 loop spans 14 amino acids. Germline assignment: CDR1 SGHVS and CDR2 FQNEAQ. CDR3 sequence: CASSMTSGSYEQYF. The CDR3 coding sequence is TGTGCCAGCAGCATGACTAGCGGGAGTTACGAGCAGTACTTC.

The rearrangement links TRBV18 to TRBJ2-1, with 9 bases that match TRBD2. Looked up from germline, CDR1 is KGHSH and CDR2 is LQKENI. The trim removed 3 bases at V and 3 bases at J, leaving 3 bases unmatched. CDR3 length equals 15 residues. CDR3 residues: CASSPPSGIYNEQFF. The CDR3 DNA sequence: TGTGCCAGCTCACCCCCTAGCGGGATCTACAATGAGCAGTTCTTC.

The rearrangement links TRBV5-4 to TRBJ1-2, with D possibly TRBD1 on 5 matching bases. Germline V CDR1 and CDR2: SGHNT, YYREEE (reference sequence). The CDR3 has 14 residues. V lost 2 bases and J lost 4, with 12 bases in between. The CDR3 sequence is CASSFMTASYGYTF. The CDR3 nucleotides read TGTGCCAGCAGCTTCATGACAGCCTCCTATGGCTACACCTTC.

The gene calls are TRBV11-2 and TRBJ1-4; D may be TRBD1 (6 bases). V was clipped by 7 bases and J by 2 bases, with 11 bases between them. The CDR3 runs to 14 residues. The germline gives CDR1 SGHAT, CDR2 FQNNGV. CDR3 sequence: CASTRGLTNEKLFF. The CDR3 DNA reads as TGTGCCAGCACCAGGGGTTTGACTAATGAAAAACTGTTTTTT.

Points on this clone: The same CDR3 also results from other DNA sequences found in this sample. This sequence joins TRBV28 and TRBJ2-7, with 7 bases fitting TRBD2. The CDR3 spans 12 residues. Germline lookup yields CDR1 MDHEN and CDR2 SYDVKM. V trimming: 5 bases; J trimming: 3 bases; junction bases outside the gene matches: 1. Here the CDR3 DNA reads TGTGCCAGCAGTCCGGGAGGCTACGAGCAGTACTTC. As protein: CASSPGGYEQYF. The full variable domain, completed using reference TRBV28 and TRBJ2-7, is DVKVTQSSRYLVKRTGEKVFLECVQDMDHENMFWYRQDPGLGLRLIYFSYDVKMKEKGDIPEGYSVSREKKERFSLILESASTNQTSMYLCASSPGGYEQYFGPGTRLTVT.